This T cell receptor beta chain stems from a study of blood T cell repertoires in COVID-19. The V end lost 1 base, the J end lost 3 bases, and 14 bases lay between the germline ends. Germline V gene lookup returns CDR1 SGHDT and CDR2 YYEEEE. The CDR3 is made up of 15 amino acids. The data were produced by immunoSEQ multiplex PCR, yet TCRdb's version contains in-frame clones alone and is incomplete. The data show 25,000 to 35,000 clones, 70% to 90% seen once. The chain has TRBV5-6 and TRBJ2-7; tentatively, D is TRBD2 (5 bases). This TCR was recovered from a human donor in a cohort sampled during active COVID-19. The sample comprised peripheral blood. CDR3 region: CASSLIAGGGYEQYF. The CDR3 coding sequence is TGTGCCAGCAGCTTGATAGCCGGAGGAGGCTACGAGCAGTACTTC.